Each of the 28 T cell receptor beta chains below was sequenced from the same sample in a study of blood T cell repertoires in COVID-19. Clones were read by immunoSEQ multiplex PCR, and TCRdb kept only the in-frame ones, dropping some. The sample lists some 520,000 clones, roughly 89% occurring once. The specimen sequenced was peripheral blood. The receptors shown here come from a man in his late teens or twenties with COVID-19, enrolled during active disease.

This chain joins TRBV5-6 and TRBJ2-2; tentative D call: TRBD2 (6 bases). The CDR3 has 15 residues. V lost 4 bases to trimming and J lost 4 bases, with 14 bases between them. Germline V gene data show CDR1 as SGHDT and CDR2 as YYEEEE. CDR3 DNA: TGTGCCAGCAGCCGGGGGACGAGGGGCACCGGGGAGCTGTTTTTT. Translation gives CASSRGTRGTGELFF. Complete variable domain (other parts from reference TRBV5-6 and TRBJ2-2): DAGVTQSPTHLIKTRGQQVTLRCSPKSGHDTVSWYQQALGQGPQFIFQYYEEEERQRGNFPDRFSGHQFPNYSSELNVNALLLGDSALYLCASSRGTRGTGELFFGEGSRLTVL.

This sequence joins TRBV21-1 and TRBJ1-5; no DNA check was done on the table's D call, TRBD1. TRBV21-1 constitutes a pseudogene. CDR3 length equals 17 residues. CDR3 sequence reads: CASSTGQGAFTGQPQHF. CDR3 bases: TGTGCCAGCAGCACCGGACAGGGGGCGTTTACGGGTCAGCCCCAGCATTTT.

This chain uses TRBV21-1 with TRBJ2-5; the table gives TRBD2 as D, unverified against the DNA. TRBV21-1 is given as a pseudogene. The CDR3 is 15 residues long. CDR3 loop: CASTKGEKDKETQYF. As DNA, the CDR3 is TGTGCCAGCACCAAAGGGGAGAAAGATAAAGAGACCCAGTACTTC.

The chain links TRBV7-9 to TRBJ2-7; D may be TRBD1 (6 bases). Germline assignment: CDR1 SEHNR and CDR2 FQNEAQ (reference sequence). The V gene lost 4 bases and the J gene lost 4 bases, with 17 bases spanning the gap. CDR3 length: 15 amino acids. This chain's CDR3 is CASSSGPGTTYEQYF. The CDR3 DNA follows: TGTGCCAGCAGCTCAGGCCCCGGGACAACTTACGAGCAGTACTTC.

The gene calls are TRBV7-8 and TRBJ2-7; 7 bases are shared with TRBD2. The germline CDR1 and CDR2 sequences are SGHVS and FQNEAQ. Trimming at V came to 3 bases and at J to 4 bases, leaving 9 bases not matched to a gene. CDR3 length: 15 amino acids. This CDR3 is CASSFFGTNSYEQYF. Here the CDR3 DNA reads TGTGCCAGCAGCTTCTTCGGGACTAACTCTTACGAGCAGTACTTC.

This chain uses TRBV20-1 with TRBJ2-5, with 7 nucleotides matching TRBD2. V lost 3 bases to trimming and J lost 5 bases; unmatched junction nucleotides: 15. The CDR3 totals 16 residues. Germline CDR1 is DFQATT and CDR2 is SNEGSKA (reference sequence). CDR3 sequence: CSASGWGGQERETQYF. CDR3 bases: TGCAGTGCTAGTGGGTGGGGAGGGCAGGAGCGGGAGACCCAGTACTTC.

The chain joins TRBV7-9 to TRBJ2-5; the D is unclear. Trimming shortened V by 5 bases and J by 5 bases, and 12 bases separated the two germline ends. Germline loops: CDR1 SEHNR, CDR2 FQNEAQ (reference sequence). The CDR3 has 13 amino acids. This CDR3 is CASSRSSLETQYF. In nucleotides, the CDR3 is TGTGCCAGCAGCCGGAGTAGCCTGGAGACCCAGTACTTC.

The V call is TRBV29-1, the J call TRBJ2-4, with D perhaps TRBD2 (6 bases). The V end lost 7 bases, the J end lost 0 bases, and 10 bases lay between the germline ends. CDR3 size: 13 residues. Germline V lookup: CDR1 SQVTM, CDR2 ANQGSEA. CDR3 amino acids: CSARLVAKNIQYF. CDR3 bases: TGCAGCGCTCGACTAGTAGCCAAAAACATTCAGTACTTC. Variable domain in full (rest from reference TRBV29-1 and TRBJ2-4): SAVISQKPSRDICQRGTSLTIQCQVDSQVTMMFWYRQQPGQSLTLIATANQGSEATYESGFVIDKFPISRPNLTFSTLTVSNMSPEDSSIYLCSARLVAKNIQYFGAGTRLSVL.

Here the CDR3 reads CATSVGPGRGLDYNGELFF. Written as DNA, the CDR3 is TGTGCCACCAGTGTCGGACCGGGCCGGGGTCTCGATTATAACGGGGAGCTGTTTTTT. This rearrangement joins TRBV24-1 to TRBJ2-2; D is possibly TRBD2 (5 bases). The CDR3 consists of 19 residues. V was pared by 5 bases and J by 7 bases, with 28 bases between. CDR1 KGHDR and CDR2 SFDVKD come from the germline V gene.

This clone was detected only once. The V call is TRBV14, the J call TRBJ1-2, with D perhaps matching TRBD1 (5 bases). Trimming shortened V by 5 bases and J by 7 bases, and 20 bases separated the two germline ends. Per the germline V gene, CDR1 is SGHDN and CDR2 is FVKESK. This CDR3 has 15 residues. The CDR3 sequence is CASSSRSGVSFGYTF. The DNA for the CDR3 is TGTGCCAGCAGCTCCCGGTCGGGGGTCTCGTTTGGCTACACCTTC.

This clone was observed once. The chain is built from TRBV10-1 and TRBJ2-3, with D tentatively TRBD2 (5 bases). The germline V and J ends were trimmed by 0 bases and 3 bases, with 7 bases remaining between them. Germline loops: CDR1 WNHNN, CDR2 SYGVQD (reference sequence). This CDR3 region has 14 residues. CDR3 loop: CASSESTGTDTQYF. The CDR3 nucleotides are TGCGCCAGCAGTGAGTCGACGGGGACAGATACGCAGTATTTT.

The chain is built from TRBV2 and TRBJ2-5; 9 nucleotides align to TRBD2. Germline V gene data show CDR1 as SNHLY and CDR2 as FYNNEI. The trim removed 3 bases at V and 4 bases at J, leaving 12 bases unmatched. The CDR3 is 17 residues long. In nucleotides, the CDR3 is TGTGCCAGCAGTGACGTGGGGCTAGCGGGGTTTGGAGAGACCCAGTACTTC. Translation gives CASSDVGLAGFGETQYF.

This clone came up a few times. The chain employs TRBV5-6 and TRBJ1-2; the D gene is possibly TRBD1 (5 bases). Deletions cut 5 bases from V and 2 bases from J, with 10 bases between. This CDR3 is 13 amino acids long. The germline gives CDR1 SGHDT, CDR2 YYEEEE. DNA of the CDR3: TGTGCCAGCAGGTTGCAGGGCAACTATGGCTACACCTTC. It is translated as CASRLQGNYGYTF.

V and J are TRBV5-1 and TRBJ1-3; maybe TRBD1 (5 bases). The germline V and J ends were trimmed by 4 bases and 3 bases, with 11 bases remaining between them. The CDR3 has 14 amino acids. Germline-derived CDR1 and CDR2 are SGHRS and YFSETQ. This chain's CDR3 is CASSMGGGGNTIYF. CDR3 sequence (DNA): TGCGCCAGCAGCATGGGGGGAGGTGGAAACACCATATATTTT.

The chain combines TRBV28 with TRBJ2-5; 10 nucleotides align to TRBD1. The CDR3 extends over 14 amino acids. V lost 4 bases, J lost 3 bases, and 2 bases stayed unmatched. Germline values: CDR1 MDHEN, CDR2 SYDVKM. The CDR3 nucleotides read TGTGCCAGCAGTTCGGGACAGGGGAAAGAGACCCAGTACTTC. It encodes CASSSGQGKETQYF. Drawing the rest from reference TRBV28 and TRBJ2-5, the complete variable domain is DVKVTQSSRYLVKRTGEKVFLECVQDMDHENMFWYRQDPGLGLRLIYFSYDVKMKEKGDIPEGYSVSREKKERFSLILESASTNQTSMYLCASSSGQGKETQYFGPGTRLLVL.

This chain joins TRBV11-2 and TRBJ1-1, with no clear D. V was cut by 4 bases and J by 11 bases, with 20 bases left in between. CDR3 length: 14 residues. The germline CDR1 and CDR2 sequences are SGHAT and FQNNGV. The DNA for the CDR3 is TGTGCCAGCAGCTCACCCAGAGCGGGCGGAGGGGCTTTCTTT. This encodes CASSSPRAGGGAFF.

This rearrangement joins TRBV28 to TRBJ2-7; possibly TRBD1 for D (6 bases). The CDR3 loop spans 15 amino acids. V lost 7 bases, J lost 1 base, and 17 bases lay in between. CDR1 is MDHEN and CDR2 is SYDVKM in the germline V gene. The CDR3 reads CASKRQASMSYEQYF. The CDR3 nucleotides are TGTGCCAGCAAGCGACAGGCCAGCATGTCCTACGAGCAGTACTTC.

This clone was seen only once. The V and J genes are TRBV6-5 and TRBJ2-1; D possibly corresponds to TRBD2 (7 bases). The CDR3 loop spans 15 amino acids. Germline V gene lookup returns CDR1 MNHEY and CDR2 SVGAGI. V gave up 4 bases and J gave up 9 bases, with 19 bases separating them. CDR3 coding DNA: TGTGCCAGCAGTTCCACGGGGGGCGGGGCGTCTGAGCAGTTCTTC. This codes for CASSSTGGGASEQFF.

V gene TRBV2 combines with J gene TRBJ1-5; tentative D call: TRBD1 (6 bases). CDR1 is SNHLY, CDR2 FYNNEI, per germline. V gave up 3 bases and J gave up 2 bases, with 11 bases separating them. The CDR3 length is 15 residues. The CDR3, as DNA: TGTGCCAGCAGTGATTGGGGGCTCGGCAATCAGCCCCAGCATTTT. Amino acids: CASSDWGLGNQPQHF.

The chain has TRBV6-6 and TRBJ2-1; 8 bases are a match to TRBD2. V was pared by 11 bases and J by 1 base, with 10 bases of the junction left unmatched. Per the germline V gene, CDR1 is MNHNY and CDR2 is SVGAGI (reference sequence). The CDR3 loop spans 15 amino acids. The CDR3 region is CAGGVAGPSYNEQFF. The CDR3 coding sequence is TGTGCCGGTGGGGTAGCGGGGCCATCCTACAATGAGCAGTTCTTC.

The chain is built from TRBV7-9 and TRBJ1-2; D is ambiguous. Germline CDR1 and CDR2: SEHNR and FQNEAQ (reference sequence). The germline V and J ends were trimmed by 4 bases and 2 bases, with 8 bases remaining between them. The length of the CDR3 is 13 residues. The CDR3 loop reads CASSSTGNYGYTF. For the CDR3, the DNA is TGTGCCAGCAGCTCGACGGGGAACTATGGCTACACCTTC.

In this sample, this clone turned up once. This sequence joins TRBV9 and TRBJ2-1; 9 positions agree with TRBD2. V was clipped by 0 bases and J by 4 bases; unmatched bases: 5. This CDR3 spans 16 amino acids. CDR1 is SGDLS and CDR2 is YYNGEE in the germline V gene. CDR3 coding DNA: TGTGCCAGCAGCGTAGATATTAGCGGGAGTTACAATGAGCAGTTCTTC. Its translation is CASSVDISGSYNEQFF.

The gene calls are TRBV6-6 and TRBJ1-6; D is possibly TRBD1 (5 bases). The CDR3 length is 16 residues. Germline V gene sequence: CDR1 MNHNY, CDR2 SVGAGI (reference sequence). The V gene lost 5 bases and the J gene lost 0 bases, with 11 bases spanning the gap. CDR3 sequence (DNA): TGTGCCAGCAGTCAGGACGGGGGCTCCTATAATTCACCCCTCCACTTT. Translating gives CASSQDGGSYNSPLHF.

CDR3 protein: CASTWGLAGSGELFF. The CDR3 region has the DNA TGTGCCAGCACCTGGGGACTAGCGGGGTCCGGGGAGCTGTTTTTT. The chain combines TRBV6-5 with TRBJ2-2, with 13 bases matching TRBD2. Germline V gives CDR1 MNHEY, CDR2 SVGAGI. CDR3 length: 15 residues. Trimming at V came to 7 bases and at J to 6 bases, leaving 5 bases not matched to a gene.

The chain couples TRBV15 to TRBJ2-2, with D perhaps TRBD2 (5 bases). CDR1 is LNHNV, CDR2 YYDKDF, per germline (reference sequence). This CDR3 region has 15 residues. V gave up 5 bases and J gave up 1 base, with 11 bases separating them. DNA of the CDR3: TGTGCCACCAGCCTAGGACTGATGAACACCGGGGAGCTGTTTTTT. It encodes CATSLGLMNTGELFF.

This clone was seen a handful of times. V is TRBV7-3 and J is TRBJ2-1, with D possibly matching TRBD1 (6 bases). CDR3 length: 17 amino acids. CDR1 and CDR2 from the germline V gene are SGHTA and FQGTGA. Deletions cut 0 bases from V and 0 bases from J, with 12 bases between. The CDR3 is CASSLTGARSSYNEQFF. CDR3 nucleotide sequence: TGTGCCAGCAGCTTAACGGGGGCTAGGAGCTCCTACAATGAGCAGTTCTTC.

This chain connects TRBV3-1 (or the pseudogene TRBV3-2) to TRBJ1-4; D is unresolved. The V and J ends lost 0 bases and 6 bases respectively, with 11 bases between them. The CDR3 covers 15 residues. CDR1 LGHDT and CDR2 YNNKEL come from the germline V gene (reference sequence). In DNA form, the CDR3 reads TGTGCCAGCAGCCAAGAGACGAGGGCACATGAAAAACTGTTTTTT. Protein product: CASSQETRAHEKLFF.

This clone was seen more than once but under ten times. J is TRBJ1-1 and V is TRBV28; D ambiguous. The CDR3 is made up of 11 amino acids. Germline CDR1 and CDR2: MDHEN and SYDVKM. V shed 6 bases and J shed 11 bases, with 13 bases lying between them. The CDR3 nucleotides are TGTGCCAGCAGAGGTGAACAGACGGCTTTCTTT. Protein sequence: CASRGEQTAFF.